Each of the 10 T cell receptor beta chains below was sequenced from the same sample in a study of T cell responses to AZD1222 COVID-19 vaccine. Generated by immunoSEQ multiplex PCR, the TCRdb table keeps only in-frame clones and is missing some. The table shows some 120,000 clones, with 88% occurring only once. Sample: peripheral blood, taken on day 0 of MenACWY control vaccination. Receptors originate from an adult in good health.

This sequence joins TRBV19 and TRBJ2-7, with a possible D match to TRBD1 (6 bases). V was shortened by 4 bases and J by 3 bases, with 19 bases between the two germline ends. CDR1 and CDR2 (germline): LNHDA, SQIVND (reference sequence). CDR3 size: 16 residues. The CDR3 region has the DNA TGTGCCAGTAGTACCCCCCCTTCGGGACACTTCTACGAGCAGTACTTC. Protein sequence: CASSTPPSGHFYEQYF.

The chain employs TRBV6-5 and TRBJ2-7, with 8 nucleotides matching TRBD1. Germline CDR1 MNHEY, CDR2 SVGAGI. With V trimmed by 6 bases and J by 3 bases, 10 bases remained unmatched. The CDR3 runs 15 residues. The CDR3, as DNA: TGTGCCAGCAGCCCGGACAGGGACCAGCTCTACGAGCAGTACTTC. The encoded protein is CASSPDRDQLYEQYF.

V usage is TRBV2 and J usage is TRBJ2-7; D possibly corresponds to TRBD2 (5 bases). CDR3 length equals 11 residues. Deletions cut 6 bases from V and 7 bases from J, with 10 bases between. Germline V gene lookup returns CDR1 SNHLY and CDR2 FYNNEI. The CDR3 is CASSPRREQYF. The CDR3 nucleotides are TGTGCCAGCAGCCCTAGGAGGGAGCAGTACTTC.

This clone was picked up a small number of times. V usage is TRBV4-1 and J usage is TRBJ2-7; D is uncertain. The germline CDR1 and CDR2 sequences are MGHRA and YSYEKL. V was cut by 1 base and J by 3 bases, with 10 bases left in between. This CDR3 spans 14 amino acids. The DNA of the CDR3 is TGCGCCAGCAGCCAAGTGGTAACTCTCTACGAGCAGTACTTC. Translation: CASSQVVTLYEQYF.

This chain uses TRBV24-1 with TRBJ2-7; 11 bases are a match to TRBD2. This CDR3 has 16 amino acids. With V trimmed by 4 bases and J by 3 bases, 7 bases remained unmatched. Germline CDR1 KGHDR, CDR2 SFDVKD. The CDR3 loop reads CATSDSSSGRYYEQYF. CDR3 nucleotides: TGTGCCACCAGTGACTCATCTAGCGGGAGGTACTACGAGCAGTACTTC.

The V and J genes are TRBV5-1 and TRBJ2-7, with D perhaps given as TRBD1 or TRBD2 (5 bases each). The V gene's germline CDR1 is SGHRS and CDR2 YFSETQ. V gave up 4 bases and J gave up 2 bases, with 16 bases separating them. The CDR3 totals 15 residues. The CDR3 DNA reads TGCGCCAGCAGCCAGGGACGGATTTCACCCTACGAGCAGTACTTC. It is translated as CASSQGRISPYEQYF.

The V and J genes are TRBV28 and TRBJ2-7, with 8 positions matching TRBD1. The CDR3 is 14 residues long. Germline CDR1 and CDR2: MDHEN and SYDVKM. J was trimmed by 3 bases and V by 1 base; bases with no gene match: 2. DNA for the CDR3: TGTGCCAGCAGTTTATCCAGGGGGCTCTACGAGCAGTACTTC. Its protein product is CASSLSRGLYEQYF.

The rearrangement uses TRBV2 and TRBJ1-2; TRBD1 aligns across 11 bases. Looked up from germline, CDR1 is SNHLY and CDR2 is FYNNEI. The J segment lost 6 bases and the V segment lost 8 bases, leaving 8 bases of the junction unmatched. The CDR3 is made up of 14 amino acids. The CDR3 loop is CASDLGQGVNGYTF. The DNA for the CDR3 is TGTGCCAGCGACCTGGGACAGGGGGTTAATGGCTACACCTTC.

The rearrangement uses TRBV5-4 and TRBJ2-7, with TRBD1 as a possible D gene (6 bases). Germline V gene sequence: CDR1 SGHNT, CDR2 YYREEE (reference sequence). This CDR3 spans 14 amino acids. Trimming took off 0 bases at V and 6 bases at J, with 13 bases between the two ends. The CDR3 DNA reads as TGTGCCAGCAGCTTGGTTGGGACACCGAGCGAGCAGTACTTC. It encodes CASSLVGTPSEQYF.

CDR3 loop: CASSRGRADYGYTF. CDR3 coding DNA: TGTGCCAGCAGCCGGGGCAGGGCTGACTATGGCTACACCTTC. V gene TRBV28 combines with J gene TRBJ1-2; a possible D gene is TRBD1 (5 bases). Germline CDR1 and CDR2: MDHEN and SYDVKM. The CDR3 is 14 residues long. Trimming pared 6 bases from V and 3 bases from J, leaving 14 bases between.